This is a list of T cell receptor beta chains from one sample in a study of CD8+ T cells in alopecia areata. TCRdb keeps only in-frame clones here, not all; method: immunoSEQ multiplex PCR. The data show 200,000 or so clones, 56% seen once. Sequencing used CD8+ T cells sorted from blood. Source of these receptors: a human donor in good health. The CDR3 runs from the conserved cysteine through the conserved F or W. D genes are given only for firm matches. Expanded clones get a size class; other rows say once, few or many, or leave the size out.

V	size	J	D	CDR3	DNA
TRBV13	-	TRBJ2-7	-	CASSATPAYEQYF	TGTGCCAGCAGCGCAACACCAGCCTACGAGCAGTACTTC
TRBV29-1	few	TRBJ2-3	-	CSVVVPTGADTQYF	TGCAGCGTAGTAGTGCCGACCGGCGCAGATACGCAGTATTTT
TRBV7-6	-	TRBJ1-2	-	CASSLAEYNFDYGYTF	TGTGCCAGCAGCTTAGCGGAGTACAACTTTGACTATGGCTACACCTTC
TRBV10-3	-	TRBJ2-5	-	CAISESGSQETQYF	TGTGCCATCAGTGAGTCGGGCAGCCAAGAGACCCAGTACTTC
TRBV29-1	once	TRBJ1-1	-	CSVEVSPEAFF	TGCAGCGTTGAAGTATCCCCTGAAGCTTTCTTT
TRBV14	-	TRBJ2-5	-	CASSQDWPQETQYF	TGTGCCAGCAGCCAAGATTGGCCCCAGGAGACCCAGTACTTC
TRBV29-1	-	TRBJ1-2	TRBD1	CSGDRGEDYGYTF	TGCAGCGGGGACAGGGGGGAGGACTATGGCTACACCTTC
TRBV6-5	-	TRBJ1-2	-	CASSLDLALNYGYTF	TGTGCCAGCAGCCTGGACCTCGCCCTCAACTATGGCTACACCTTC
TRBV7-8	-	TRBJ1-3	-	CASSPLERGTIYF	TGTGCCAGCAGCCCCCTAGAGCGGGGCACCATATATTTT
TRBV27	-	TRBJ1-1	-	CASSSRGWSTEAFF	TGTGCCAGCAGTTCCAGGGGTTGGAGCACTGAAGCTTTCTTT
TRBV25-1	-	TRBJ1-5	-	CASSGGARPQHF	TGTGCCAGCAGTGGGGGGGCGCGACCCCAGCATTTT
TRBV29-1	-	TRBJ2-2	-	CSIHNSGELFF	TGCAGCATCCACAACTCTGGGGAGCTGTTTTTT
TRBV7-8	-	TRBJ1-1	-	CASSLVEGVHTEAFF	TGTGCCAGCAGCTTAGTTGAGGGGGTCCACACTGAAGCTTTCTTT
TRBV6-5	-	TRBJ1-1	-	CASSYSIGGTEAFF	TGTGCCAGCAGTTACTCGATTGGGGGCACTGAAGCTTTCTTT
TRBV4-1	-	TRBJ2-5	-	CASSQGSSRETQYF	TGCGCCAGCAGCCAAGGGAGCTCCCGAGAGACCCAGTACTTC
TRBV9	-	TRBJ2-6	-	CASSVGVLGANVLTF	TGTGCCAGCAGCGTAGGGGTCCTGGGGGCCAACGTCCTGACTTTC
TRBV9	-	TRBJ2-3	-	CASSVGADTQYF	TGTGCCAGCAGCGTAGGGGCGGATACGCAGTATTTT
TRBV30	-	TRBJ1-5	-	CAWSVSRGGYQPQHF	TGTGCCTGGAGTGTATCAAGGGGGGGGTATCAGCCCCAGCATTTT
TRBV5-1	-	TRBJ2-1	-	CASSSDSRKFF	TGCGCCAGCAGCTCTGACTCTCGGAAGTTCTTC
TRBV5-6	-	TRBJ2-1	-	CASSTRDQQFF	TGTGCCAGCAGCACTAGGGATCAGCAGTTCTTC
TRBV30	-	TRBJ1-4	-	CAWSVGAAITNEKLFF	TGTGCCTGGAGTGTAGGGGCAGCTATAACTAATGAAAAACTGTTTTTT
TRBV4-1	-	TRBJ2-7	TRBD1	CASSPGTDYEQYF	TGCGCCAGCAGCCCCGGGACAGACTACGAGCAGTACTTC
TRBV6-1	-	TRBJ1-5	-	CASIKQGGNQPQHF	TGTGCCAGCATTAAGCAGGGCGGCAATCAGCCCCAGCATTTT
TRBV30	-	TRBJ2-7	-	CAWTLGRVGSEQYF	TGTGCCTGGACCTTAGGCAGGGTTGGTTCCGAGCAGTACTTC
TRBV29-1	-	TRBJ1-2	-	CSVPGPFGYTF	TGCAGCGTCCCCGGGCCCTTTGGCTACACCTTC
TRBV29-1	-	TRBJ2-3	-	CSVGSDTQYF	TGCAGCGTTGGGTCAGATACGCAGTATTTT
TRBV5-4	-	TRBJ2-3	-	CASRKEDRDTDTQYF	TGTGCCAGCCGAAAGGAGGATCGGGACACAGATACGCAGTATTTT
TRBV11-2	-	TRBJ2-2	-	CASSDTRLLGNTGELFF	TGTGCCAGCAGCGACACAAGACTCTTAGGGAACACCGGGGAGCTGTTTTTT
TRBV27	-	TRBJ2-3	-	CASSSTPRGDTQYF	TGTGCCAGCTCGTCGACTCCCCGAGGGGATACGCAGTATTTT
TRBV29-1	-	TRBJ2-5	-	CSVVGFSYQETQYF	TGCAGCGTTGTGGGGTTTTCGTACCAAGAGACCCAGTACTTC
TRBV5-6	-	TRBJ1-2	-	CASSPGALPYYGYTF	TGTGCCAGCAGCCCGGGGGCCTTACCGTACTATGGCTACACCTTC
TRBV5-6	-	TRBJ1-1	-	CASSLLQGISEAFF	TGTGCCAGCAGCTTGCTCCAGGGGATCTCTGAAGCTTTCTTT
TRBV5-6	once	TRBJ1-1	TRBD1	CASSLAGDSGMNTEAFF	TGTGCCAGCAGCTTGGCCGGGGACAGTGGGATGAACACTGAAGCTTTCTTT
TRBV29-1	-	TRBJ1-2	-	CSADLGEDGYTF	TGCAGCGCCGACCTGGGGGAGGATGGCTACACCTTC
TRBV27	-	TRBJ2-7	-	CASSPTVSYEQYF	TGTGCCAGCAGCCCTACAGTAAGCTACGAGCAGTACTTC
TRBV5-6	-	TRBJ2-5	-	CASSFGAELQETQYF	TGTGCCAGCAGCTTCGGGGCTGAACTCCAAGAGACCCAGTACTTC
TRBV30	-	TRBJ2-5	-	CAWRGLGVETQYF	TGTGCCTGGAGGGGCCTCGGAGTAGAGACCCAGTACTTC
TRBV13	-	TRBJ2-4	TRBD2	CASSRGDIQYF	TGTGCCAGCAGCCGGGGGGACATTCAGTACTTC
TRBV5-1	-	TRBJ2-1	-	CASSLVGDEQFF	TGCGCCAGCAGCTTGGTAGGGGATGAGCAGTTCTTC
TRBV19	-	TRBJ2-4	TRBD2	CASSMSLAGVAKNIQYF	TGTGCCAGTAGTATGTCGCTAGCGGGGGTAGCCAAAAACATTCAGTACTTC
TRBV29-1	-	TRBJ1-2	-	CSVAGLDWDYGYTF	TGCAGCGTTGCAGGTCTTGATTGGGACTATGGCTACACCTTC
TRBV29-1	-	TRBJ2-7	TRBD1	CSVVGTGTYEQYF	TGCAGCGTTGTGGGGACAGGGACCTACGAGCAGTACTTC
TRBV29-1	-	TRBJ2-1	TRBD2	CSVEEASGGPGNEQFF	TGCAGCGTTGAAGAAGCTAGCGGGGGCCCGGGAAATGAGCAGTTCTTC
TRBV29-1	-	TRBJ2-1	TRBD1	CSVKDGTGYNEQFF	TGCAGCGTAAAAGACGGGACAGGATACAATGAGCAGTTCTTC
TRBV19	medium-sized	TRBJ1-1	-	CATRVGTEAFF	TGTGCCACCCGAGTGGGCACTGAAGCTTTCTTT
TRBV27	-	TRBJ2-7	-	CASSLIGGAYEQYF	TGTGCCAGCAGTTTAATTGGGGGCGCCTACGAGCAGTACTTC
TRBV7-8	-	TRBJ1-1	-	CASSFGGVTDTEAFF	TGTGCCAGCAGCTTTGGGGGGGTGACGGACACTGAAGCTTTCTTT